This T cell receptor beta chain derives from a study of CD8 T cells in Susac syndrome. Sequencing targeted TCR beta in blood CD8+ and CD4+ T cells. Trimming stripped 4 bases from V and 6 bases from J, with 21 bases between. This CDR3 spans 16 amino acids. CDR1 is MNHEY, CDR2 SVGEGT, per germline. Random hexamers were used to reverse transcribe the RNA input (0.5 to 1 ug). An immunoSEQ multiplex PCR generated amplified TCR beta CDR3 products spanning 54 Vbeta and 13 Jbeta. Via MiXCR, TCRdb re-called the immunoSEQ multiplex PCR reads, giving one row per CDR3 protein. The sample includes approximately 100,000 distinct CDR3 sequences, roughly 90% seen only once; the top ten take about 0.12%.

J is TRBJ1-2 and V is TRBV6-2 or TRBV6-3; D might be TRBD1 (5 bases). This receptor was obtained from a human donor in good health. Sequenced material: CD8+ T cells from PBMCs. CDR3 in amino acids: CASSWALRAIIDGYTF. DNA for the CDR3: TGTGCCAGCAGTTGGGCCCTCAGGGCCATAATCGATGGCTACACCTTC.